The 20 T cell receptor beta chains in this list originate from one sample, sequenced in a study of cytomegalovirus exposure and HLA in healthy donors. It was with 60 Vbeta and 13 Jbeta primers that the PCR ran. Sequencing was performed with immunoSEQ multiplex PCR; in TCRdb, only in-frame clones are kept and a portion is missing. The sample records 85,000 to 120,000 clones, roughly 80% being singletons. Sequencing was carried out using PBMCs. These receptors were obtained from a man aged 55 to 69 in good health and CMV-seronegative.

This clone was found a few times. The gene calls are TRBV4-1 and TRBJ1-5; the D gene is possibly TRBD1 (6 bases). Germline V lookup: CDR1 MGHRA, CDR2 YSYEKL. Trimming removed 1 base at V and 5 bases at J, with 12 bases between. This CDR3 region has 15 residues. In DNA form, the CDR3 reads TGCGCCAGCAGCCAAGTTGGGGGGGGCGATCAGCCCCAGCATTTT. It yields the protein CASSQVGGGDQPQHF.

The V and J genes are TRBV5-1 and TRBJ2-3; TRBD1 matches at 9 bases. V lost 3 bases and J lost 6; bases outside the gene matches: 14. This CDR3 is built from 17 residues. From germline, CDR1 is SGHRS and CDR2 YFSETQ. CDR3 sequence: CASSSAKQGARLDTQYF. The CDR3 DNA follows: TGCGCCAGCAGCTCTGCCAAACAGGGGGCAAGGTTGGATACGCAGTATTTT.

The CDR3, as DNA: TGTGCCATCAGTGGGGGAGGCTCGGGGGCCCAGTACTTC. Residues: CAISGGGSGAQYF. V is TRBV10-3 and J is TRBJ2-5, with D perhaps matching TRBD2 (6 bases). Trimming took 4 bases from V and 9 from J, leaving 15 bases between them. The length of the CDR3 is 13 residues. CDR1 ENHRY and CDR2 SYGVKD come from the germline V gene.

V usage is TRBV28 and J usage is TRBJ1-3; D unresolved. The V and J ends lost 7 bases and 0 bases respectively, with 13 bases between them. This CDR3 is built from 15 residues. Germline V gene data show CDR1 as MDHEN and CDR2 as SYDVKM. CDR3: CASTLEESSGNTIYF. CDR3 sequence (DNA): TGTGCCAGCACCCTTGAGGAGAGCTCTGGAAACACCATATATTTT.

The chain is built from TRBV25-1 and TRBJ1-6; 9 nucleotides match TRBD1. The CDR3 loop spans 14 amino acids. Germline assignment: CDR1 MGHDK and CDR2 SYGVNS. Losses at the gene ends were 6 bases for V and 8 bases for J; bases not matched to a gene: 5. The CDR3 sequence is CASRRDRVHSPLHF. CDR3 sequence (DNA): TGTGCCAGCAGGCGGGACAGGGTTCATTCACCCCTCCACTTT.

V usage is TRBV6-1 and J usage is TRBJ2-1; D possibly corresponds to TRBD1 (6 bases). Looked up from germline, CDR1 is MNHNS and CDR2 is SASEGT. V was shortened by 6 bases and J by 9 bases, with 15 bases between the two germline ends. This CDR3 region has 13 residues. The CDR3 DNA reads TGTGCCAGCAGCCATACAGGGTTGGCTGAGCAGTTCTTC. Encoded protein: CASSHTGLAEQFF.

This clone was observed a single time. The chain employs TRBV27 and TRBJ1-5; 7 bases are a match to TRBD1. Trimming removed 6 bases from V and 9 bases from J; junction bases left unmatched: 8. The CDR3 sequence is 13 residues long. Germline V CDR1 and CDR2: MNHEY, SMNVEV (reference sequence). The CDR3 sequence: CASSPDRARPQHF. The DNA of the CDR3 is TGTGCCAGCAGCCCCGACAGGGCCAGGCCCCAGCATTTT.

V usage is TRBV4-1 and J usage is TRBJ1-5; TRBD1 agrees at 8 bases. This CDR3 region has 15 residues. In germline, CDR1 is MGHRA, CDR2 YSYEKL. The J segment lost 2 bases and the V segment lost 3 bases, leaving 3 bases of the junction unmatched. The CDR3 protein is CASSQPGQGNQPQHF. CDR3 DNA: TGCGCCAGCAGCCAGCCGGGACAGGGCAATCAGCCCCAGCATTTT.

The J gene is TRBJ1-1, the V gene TRBV6-6; TRBD1 matches 7 bases. The CDR3 totals 13 residues. Germline V gene data show CDR1 as MNHNY and CDR2 as SVGAGI (reference sequence). With 0 bases clipped from V and 5 bases from J, the junction kept 0 bases outside the gene matches. CDR3 protein: CASSYSQGTEAFF. The CDR3 coding sequence is TGTGCCAGCAGTTACTCACAGGGGACTGAAGCTTTCTTT.

The chain combines TRBV7-3 with TRBJ2-2; 8 nucleotides align to TRBD1. The germline V gene has CDR1 SGHTA and CDR2 FQGTGA. There are 15 residues in the CDR3. With V trimmed by 5 bases and J by 0 bases, 2 bases remained unmatched. CDR3 region: CASSGQGPNTGELFF. The CDR3 DNA reads as TGTGCCAGCAGCGGACAGGGACCGAACACCGGGGAGCTGTTTTTT.

The rearrangement joins TRBV5-6 to TRBJ1-3; D is undetermined. Germline assignment: CDR1 SGHDT and CDR2 YYEEEE. V lost 2 bases and J lost 4, with 10 bases in between. This CDR3 has 14 amino acids. The CDR3 here is CASSFLDVGNTIYF. Written as DNA, the CDR3 is TGTGCCAGCAGCTTTTTAGATGTAGGAAACACCATATATTTT. The whole variable domain, remainder taken from reference TRBV5-6 and TRBJ1-3, is DAGVTQSPTHLIKTRGQQVTLRCSPKSGHDTVSWYQQALGQGPQFIFQYYEEEERQRGNFPDRFSGHQFPNYSSELNVNALLLGDSALYLCASSFLDVGNTIYFGEGSWLTVV.

This clone was counted once. For the CDR3, the DNA is TGTGCCTGGAGTCCACCGGGCCAGCGGGTTGGCTACACCTTC. It codes for CAWSPPGQRVGYTF. The chain recombines TRBV30 with TRBJ1-2; D remains unclear. The V end lost 2 bases, the J end lost 7 bases, and 17 bases lay between the germline ends. The CDR3 spans 14 residues. Germline CDR1 GTSNPN, CDR2 SVGIG (reference sequence).

The chain recombines TRBV29-1 with TRBJ1-2; perhaps TRBD1 as D (6 bases). The CDR3 is 13 amino acids. From germline, CDR1 is SQVTM and CDR2 ANQGSEA. Deletions cut 1 base from V and 8 bases from J, with 14 bases between. The CDR3 bases are TGCAGCGTTGAAGGTCAGGGGCTGGGAGGCTACACCTTC. Translating gives CSVEGQGLGGYTF.

The chain carries TRBV7-2 and TRBJ1-5; unclear D gene. The germline V and J ends were trimmed by 0 bases and 4 bases, with 4 bases remaining between them. Germline CDR1 is SGHTA and CDR2 is FQGNSA. The CDR3 runs 13 residues. DNA of the CDR3: TGTGCCAGCAGCTTAGCTCCGAATCAGCCCCAGCATTTT. Translation: CASSLAPNQPQHF.

This clone was detected only a few times. The V call is TRBV29-1, the J call TRBJ2-1, with a possible D match to TRBD1 (6 bases). The V end lost 4 bases, the J end lost 1 base, and 8 bases lay between the germline ends. This CDR3 region has 13 residues. Germline CDR1 SQVTM, CDR2 ANQGSEA. CDR3 bases: TGCAGCGTTGCAGGGACATCCTACAATGAGCAGTTCTTC. This sequence encodes CSVAGTSYNEQFF.

The chain combines TRBV6-1 with TRBJ2-7; no clear D gene. With 4 bases removed from V and 3 bases from J, the gap between germline ends came to 7 bases. Looked up from germline, CDR1 is MNHNS and CDR2 is SASEGT. CDR3 length: 12 amino acids. This CDR3 reads CASSVENYEQYV. Here the CDR3 DNA reads TGTGCCAGCAGTGTTGAAAACTACGAGCAGTACGTC.

Written as DNA, the CDR3 is TGCGCCAGCAGCCAAGCGGGGGGAGGGGTGGTGACGAACACTGAAGCTTTCTTT. Translation gives CASSQAGGGVVTNTEAFF. The genes are TRBV4-1 and TRBJ1-1, with D maybe TRBD1 (5 bases). Germline V gives CDR1 MGHRA, CDR2 YSYEKL. Trimming took 1 base from V and 1 from J, leaving 19 bases between them. This CDR3 contains 18 residues.

CDR3 region: CASRPWGGTGELFF. The CDR3 bases are TGTGCCAGCAGGCCTTGGGGCGGAACCGGGGAGCTGTTTTTT. The chain couples TRBV6-5 to TRBJ2-2, with D possibly TRBD1 on 5 matching bases. Germline V lookup: CDR1 MNHEY, CDR2 SVGAGI. CDR3 size: 14 residues. Trimming took off 6 bases at V and 5 bases at J, with 13 bases between the two ends.

The rearrangement links TRBV5-6 to TRBJ2-1; 7 nucleotides line up with TRBD2. V trimming: 2 bases; J trimming: 10 bases; junction bases outside the gene matches: 6. CDR1 and CDR2 (germline): SGHDT, YYEEEE. The CDR3 consists of 13 residues. For the CDR3, the DNA is TGTGCCAGCAGCTTACAACTAGCGTTCGAGCAGTTCTTC. It is translated as CASSLQLAFEQFF. Combining the CDR3 with reference TRBV5-6 and TRBJ2-1 gives the whole variable domain DAGVTQSPTHLIKTRGQQVTLRCSPKSGHDTVSWYQQALGQGPQFIFQYYEEEERQRGNFPDRFSGHQFPNYSSELNVNALLLGDSALYLCASSLQLAFEQFFGPGTRLTVL.

The rearrangement joins TRBV6-5 to TRBJ1-4, with TRBD1 matching 7 bases. Germline CDR1 MNHEY, CDR2 SVGAGI. Trimming cost V 6 bases and J 8 bases; bases outside gene matches: 12. The CDR3 spans 15 residues. The DNA of the CDR3 is TGTGCCAGCAGAAAACGACAGGGAATAGGGGAAAAACTGTTTTTT. It is translated as CASRKRQGIGEKLFF.